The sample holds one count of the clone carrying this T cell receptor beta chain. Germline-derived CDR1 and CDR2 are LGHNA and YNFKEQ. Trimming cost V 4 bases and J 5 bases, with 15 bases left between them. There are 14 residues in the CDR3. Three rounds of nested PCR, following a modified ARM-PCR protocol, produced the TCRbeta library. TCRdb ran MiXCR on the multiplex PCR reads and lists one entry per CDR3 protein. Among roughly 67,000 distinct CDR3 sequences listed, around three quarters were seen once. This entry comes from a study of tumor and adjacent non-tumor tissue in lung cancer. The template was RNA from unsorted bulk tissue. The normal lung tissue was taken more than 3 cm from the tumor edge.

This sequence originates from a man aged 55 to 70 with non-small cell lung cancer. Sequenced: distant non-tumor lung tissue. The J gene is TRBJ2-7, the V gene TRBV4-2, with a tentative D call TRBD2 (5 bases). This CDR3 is CASSPTGSSDEQYF. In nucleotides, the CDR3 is TGTGCCAGCAGCCCGACGGGGAGTAGTGACGAGCAGTACTTC.